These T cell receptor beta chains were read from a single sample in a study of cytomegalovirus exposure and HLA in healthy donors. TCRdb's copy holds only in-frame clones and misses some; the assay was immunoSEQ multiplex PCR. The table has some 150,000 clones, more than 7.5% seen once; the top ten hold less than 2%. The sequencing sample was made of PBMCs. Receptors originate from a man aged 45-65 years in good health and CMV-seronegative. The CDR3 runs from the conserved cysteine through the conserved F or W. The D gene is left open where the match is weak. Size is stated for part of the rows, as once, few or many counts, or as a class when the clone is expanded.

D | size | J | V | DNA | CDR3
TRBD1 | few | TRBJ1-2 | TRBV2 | TGTGCCAGCAGTGGGGACAGGGGAATAGTGGGAGGCTACACCTTC | CASSGDRGIVGGYTF
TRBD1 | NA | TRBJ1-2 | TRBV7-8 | TGTGCCAGCAGCTCGGGACAGGGCAACTATGGCTACACCTTC | CASSSGQGNYGYTF
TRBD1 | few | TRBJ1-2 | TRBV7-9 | TGTGCCAGCAGCCGGGACAGCTCCTATGGCTACACCTTC | CASSRDSSYGYTF
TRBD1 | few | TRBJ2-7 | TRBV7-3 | TGTGCCAGCAGCCCCCGAAGAACCGGGACAGGGGGGCGCGAGCAGTACTTC | CASSPRRTGTGGREQYF
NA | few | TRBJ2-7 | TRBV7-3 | TGTGCCAGCAGCCAACAGGGACGGAGCTACGAGCAGTACTTC | CASSQQGRSYEQYF
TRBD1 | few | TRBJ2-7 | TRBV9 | TGTGCCAGCAGCGTAGAGGGACAGGAGGGCTACGAGCAGTACTTC | CASSVEGQEGYEQYF
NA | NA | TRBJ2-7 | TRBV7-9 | TGTGCCAGCAGCTTAGGGTCGGGGGATACTCACGAGCAGTACTTC | CASSLGSGDTHEQYF
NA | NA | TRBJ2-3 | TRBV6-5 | TGTGCCAGCAGTTTAGGCCTAGCAGGAGATACGCAGTATTTT | CASSLGLAGDTQYF
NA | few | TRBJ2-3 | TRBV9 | TGTGCCAGCAGCGCTACAGATACGCAGTATTTT | CASSATDTQYF
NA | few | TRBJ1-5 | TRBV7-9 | TGTGCCAGCAGCCGGGGGGATCAGCCCCAGCATTTT | CASSRGDQPQHF
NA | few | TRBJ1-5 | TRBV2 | TGTGCCACCGGGACACAGCTTAATAGCAATCAGCCCCAGCATTTT | CATGTQLNSNQPQHF
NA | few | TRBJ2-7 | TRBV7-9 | TGTGCCAGCAGCTCTACCATGATCCTCTCCTACGAGCAGTACTTC | CASSSTMILSYEQYF
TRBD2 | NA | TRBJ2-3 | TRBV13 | TGTGCCAGCAGCCGAAGAGGGCTAGCGGCACTCACAGATACGCAGTATTTT | CASSRRGLAALTDTQYF
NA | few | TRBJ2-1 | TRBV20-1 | TGCAGTGCTAGCTTGGCGGGGGCTCCGTTCTTC | CSASLAGAPFF
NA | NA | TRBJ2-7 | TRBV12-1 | TGTGCCAGCAGCCTGGGACAGAGAAGAACCTACGAGCAGTACTTC | CASSLGQRRTYEQYF
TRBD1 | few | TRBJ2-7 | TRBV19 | TGTGCCAGTAGTATTCCCGGGACAGGTCGACGCGAGCAGTACTTC | CASSIPGTGRREQYF